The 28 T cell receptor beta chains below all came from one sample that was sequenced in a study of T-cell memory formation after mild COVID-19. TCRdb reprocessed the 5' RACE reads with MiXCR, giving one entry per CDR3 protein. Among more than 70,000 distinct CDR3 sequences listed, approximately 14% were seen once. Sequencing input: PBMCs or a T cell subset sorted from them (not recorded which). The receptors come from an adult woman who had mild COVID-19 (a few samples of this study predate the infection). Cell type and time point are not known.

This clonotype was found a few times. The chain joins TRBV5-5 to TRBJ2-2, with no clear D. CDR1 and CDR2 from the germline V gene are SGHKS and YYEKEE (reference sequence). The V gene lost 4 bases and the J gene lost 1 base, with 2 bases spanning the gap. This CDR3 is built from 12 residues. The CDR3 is CASSQNTGELFF. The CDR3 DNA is TGTGCCAGCAGCCAGAACACCGGGGAGCTGTTTTTT.

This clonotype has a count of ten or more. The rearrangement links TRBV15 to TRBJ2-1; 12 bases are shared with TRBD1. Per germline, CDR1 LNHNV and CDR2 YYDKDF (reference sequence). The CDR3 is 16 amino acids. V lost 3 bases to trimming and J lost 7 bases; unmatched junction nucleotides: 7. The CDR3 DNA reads TGTGCCACCAGCAGTGTCGGGACAGGGGGCCTAAATGAGCAGTTCTTC. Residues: CATSSVGTGGLNEQFF.

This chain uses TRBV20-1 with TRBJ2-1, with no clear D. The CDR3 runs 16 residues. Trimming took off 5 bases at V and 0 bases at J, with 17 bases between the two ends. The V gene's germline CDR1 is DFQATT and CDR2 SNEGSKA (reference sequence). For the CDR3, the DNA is TGCAGTGCTGGAATGATCCTTTCTAACTCCTACAATGAGCAGTTCTTC. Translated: CSAGMILSNSYNEQFF.

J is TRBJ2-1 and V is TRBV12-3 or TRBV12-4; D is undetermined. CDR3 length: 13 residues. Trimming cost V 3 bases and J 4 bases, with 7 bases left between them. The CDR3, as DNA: TGTGCCAGCAGTTTGGACGGTTACAATGAGCAGTTCTTC. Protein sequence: CASSLDGYNEQFF.

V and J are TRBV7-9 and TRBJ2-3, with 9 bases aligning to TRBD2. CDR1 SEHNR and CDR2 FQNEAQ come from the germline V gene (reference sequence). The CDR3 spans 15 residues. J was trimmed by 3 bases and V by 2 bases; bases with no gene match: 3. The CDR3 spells CASSLKLAGTDTQYF. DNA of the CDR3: TGTGCCAGCAGCTTAAAGCTAGCGGGAACAGATACGCAGTATTTT.

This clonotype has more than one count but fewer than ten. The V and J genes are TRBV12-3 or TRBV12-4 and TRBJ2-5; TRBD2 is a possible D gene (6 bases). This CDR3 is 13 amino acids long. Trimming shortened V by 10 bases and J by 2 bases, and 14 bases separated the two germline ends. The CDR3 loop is CATIQEGQETQYF. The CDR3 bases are TGTGCCACCATACAGGAGGGACAAGAGACCCAGTACTTC.

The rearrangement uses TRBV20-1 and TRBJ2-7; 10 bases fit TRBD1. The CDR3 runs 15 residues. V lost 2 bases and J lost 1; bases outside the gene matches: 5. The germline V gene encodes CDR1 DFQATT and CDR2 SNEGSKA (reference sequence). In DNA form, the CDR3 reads TGCAGTGCTAGACACGGACAGGGGGAATCCTACGAGCAGTACTTC. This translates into CSARHGQGESYEQYF.

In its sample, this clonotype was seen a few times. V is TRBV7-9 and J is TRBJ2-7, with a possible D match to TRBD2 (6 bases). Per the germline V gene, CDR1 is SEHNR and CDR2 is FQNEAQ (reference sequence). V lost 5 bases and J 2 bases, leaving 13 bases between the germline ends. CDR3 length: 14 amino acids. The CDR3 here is CASSTSGATYEQYF. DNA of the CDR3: TGTGCCAGCAGCACGTCGGGAGCAACCTACGAGCAGTACTTC.

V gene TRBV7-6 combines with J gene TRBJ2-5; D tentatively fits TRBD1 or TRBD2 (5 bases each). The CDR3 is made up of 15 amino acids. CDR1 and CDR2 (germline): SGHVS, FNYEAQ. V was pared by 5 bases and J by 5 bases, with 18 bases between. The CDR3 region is CASSKSGGAGETQYF. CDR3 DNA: TGTGCCAGCAGCAAGAGCGGTGGGGCCGGGGAGACCCAGTACTTC.

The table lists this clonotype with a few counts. This chain's CDR3 is CASSLSRTVDTQYF. In DNA, the CDR3 is TGTGCCAGCAGCTTAAGTCGGACAGTAGATACGCAGTATTTT. J is TRBJ2-3 and V is TRBV7-9; D perhaps matches TRBD1 (6 bases). The CDR3 consists of 14 residues. Per germline, CDR1 SEHNR and CDR2 FQNEAQ (reference sequence). Deletions cut 2 bases from V and 5 bases from J, with 11 bases between.

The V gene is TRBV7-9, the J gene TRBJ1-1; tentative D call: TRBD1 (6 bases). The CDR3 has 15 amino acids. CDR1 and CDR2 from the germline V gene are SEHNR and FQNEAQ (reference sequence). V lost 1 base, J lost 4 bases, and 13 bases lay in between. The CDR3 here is CASSLDGGRSTEAFF. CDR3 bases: TGTGCCAGCAGCTTAGATGGGGGGCGCAGCACTGAAGCTTTCTTT.

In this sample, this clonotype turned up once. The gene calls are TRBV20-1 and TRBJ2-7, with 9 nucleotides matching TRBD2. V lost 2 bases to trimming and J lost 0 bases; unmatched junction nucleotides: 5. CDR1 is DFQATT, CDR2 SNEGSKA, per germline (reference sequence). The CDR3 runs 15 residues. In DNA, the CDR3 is TGCAGTGCTAGAAAACTAGCGGGTAACTCCTACGAGCAGTACTTC. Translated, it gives CSARKLAGNSYEQYF.

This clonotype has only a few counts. The CDR3 nucleotides read TGTGCCAGCAGTCCCCCCCGGGGGCGCGGGGATTGGTACACTGAAGCTTTCTTT. Amino acids: CASSPPRGRGDWYTEAFF. V usage is TRBV6-2 or TRBV6-3 and J usage is TRBJ1-1; TRBD1 is a possible D gene (6 bases). Germline V gene sequence: CDR1 MNHEY, CDR2 SVGEGT. Trimming stripped 5 bases from V and 3 bases from J, with 25 bases between. The CDR3 loop spans 18 amino acids.

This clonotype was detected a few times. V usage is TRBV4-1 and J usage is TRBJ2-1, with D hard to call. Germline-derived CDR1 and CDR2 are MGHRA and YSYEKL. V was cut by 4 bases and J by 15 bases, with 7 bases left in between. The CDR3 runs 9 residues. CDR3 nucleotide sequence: TGCGCCAGCAGCCTCCTCAGGTTCTTC. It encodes CASSLLRFF.

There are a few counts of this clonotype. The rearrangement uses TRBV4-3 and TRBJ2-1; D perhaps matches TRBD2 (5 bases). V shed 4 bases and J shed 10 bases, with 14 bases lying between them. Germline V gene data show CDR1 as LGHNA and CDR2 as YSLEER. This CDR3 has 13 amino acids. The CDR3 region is CASSLRVAREQFF. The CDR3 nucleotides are TGCGCCAGCAGCCTAAGGGTAGCGCGGGAGCAGTTCTTC.

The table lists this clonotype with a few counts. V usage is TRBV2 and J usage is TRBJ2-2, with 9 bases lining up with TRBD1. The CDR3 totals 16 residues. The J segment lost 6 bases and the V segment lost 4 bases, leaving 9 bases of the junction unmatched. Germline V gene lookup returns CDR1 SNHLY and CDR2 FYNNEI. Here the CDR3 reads CASSARGTGRAGELFF. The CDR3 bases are TGTGCCAGCAGTGCACGCGGGACAGGGAGGGCCGGGGAGCTGTTTTTT.

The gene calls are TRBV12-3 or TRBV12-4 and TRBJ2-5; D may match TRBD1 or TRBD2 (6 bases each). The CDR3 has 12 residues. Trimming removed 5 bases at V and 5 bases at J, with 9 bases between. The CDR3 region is CASSRGRETQYF. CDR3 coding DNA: TGTGCCAGCAGTCGGGGGCGCGAGACCCAGTACTTC.

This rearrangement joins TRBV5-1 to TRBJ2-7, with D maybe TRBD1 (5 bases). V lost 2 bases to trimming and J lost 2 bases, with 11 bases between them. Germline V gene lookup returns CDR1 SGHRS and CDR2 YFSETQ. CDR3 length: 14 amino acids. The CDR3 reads CASSFFRAPYEQYF. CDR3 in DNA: TGCGCCAGCAGCTTTTTCAGGGCCCCCTACGAGCAGTACTTC.

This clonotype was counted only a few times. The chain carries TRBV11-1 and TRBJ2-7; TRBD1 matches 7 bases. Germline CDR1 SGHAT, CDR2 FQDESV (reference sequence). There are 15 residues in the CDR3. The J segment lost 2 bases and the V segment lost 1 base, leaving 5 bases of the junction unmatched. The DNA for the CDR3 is TGTGCCAGCAGCTTAGAAGGGGGCTCAACCTACGAGCAGTACTTC. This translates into CASSLEGGSTYEQYF.

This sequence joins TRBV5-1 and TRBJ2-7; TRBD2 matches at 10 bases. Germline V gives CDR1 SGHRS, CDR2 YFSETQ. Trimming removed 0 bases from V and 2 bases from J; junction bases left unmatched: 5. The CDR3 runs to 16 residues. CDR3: CASSLDASGGTYEQYF. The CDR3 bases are TGCGCCAGCAGCTTGGATGCTAGCGGGGGAACCTACGAGCAGTACTTC.

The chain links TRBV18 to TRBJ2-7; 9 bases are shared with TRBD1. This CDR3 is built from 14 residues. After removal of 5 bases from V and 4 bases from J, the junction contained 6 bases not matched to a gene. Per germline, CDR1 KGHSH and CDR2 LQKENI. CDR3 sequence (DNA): TGTGCCAGCTCATCCCGACAGGGGGAGTACGAGCAGTACTTC. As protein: CASSSRQGEYEQYF.

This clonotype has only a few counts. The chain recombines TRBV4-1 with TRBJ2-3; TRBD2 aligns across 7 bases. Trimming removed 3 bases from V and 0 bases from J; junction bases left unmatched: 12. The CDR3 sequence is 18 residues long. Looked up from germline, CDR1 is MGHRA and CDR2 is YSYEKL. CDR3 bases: TGCGCCAGCAGCCAGGTCGGGGGTGCGGGGGTTAGCACAGATACGCAGTATTTT. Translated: CASSQVGGAGVSTDTQYF.

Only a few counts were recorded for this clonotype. The CDR3: CASSLRDPAGGAYNEQFF. The DNA for the CDR3 is TGTGCCAGCAGCTTAAGGGACCCGGCTGGGGGGGCCTACAATGAGCAGTTCTTC. This chain joins TRBV7-3 and TRBJ2-1, with 7 nucleotides matching TRBD2. Germline V lookup: CDR1 SGHTA, CDR2 FQGTGA. The CDR3 sequence is 18 residues long. The V and J ends lost 1 base and 2 bases, in that order; junction bases with no gene match: 11.

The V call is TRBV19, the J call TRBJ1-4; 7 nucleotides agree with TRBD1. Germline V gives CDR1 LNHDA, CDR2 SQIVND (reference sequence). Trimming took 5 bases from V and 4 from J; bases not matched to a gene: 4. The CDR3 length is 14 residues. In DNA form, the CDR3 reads TGTGCCAGTAGTCCTCGACAGGGTAATGAAAAACTGTTTTTT. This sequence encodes CASSPRQGNEKLFF.

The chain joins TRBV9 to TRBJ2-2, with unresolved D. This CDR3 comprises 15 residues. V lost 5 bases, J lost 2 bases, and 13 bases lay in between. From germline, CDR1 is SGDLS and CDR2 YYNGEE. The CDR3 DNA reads TGTGCCAGCAGGTTTGGCACAGCTAACACCGGGGAGCTGTTTTTT. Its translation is CASRFGTANTGELFF. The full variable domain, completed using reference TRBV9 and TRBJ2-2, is DSGVTQTPKHLITATGQRVTLRCSPRSGDLSVYWYQQSLDQGLQFLIQYYNGEERAKGNILERFSAQQFPDLHSELNLSSLELGDSALYFCASRFGTANTGELFFGEGSRLTVL.

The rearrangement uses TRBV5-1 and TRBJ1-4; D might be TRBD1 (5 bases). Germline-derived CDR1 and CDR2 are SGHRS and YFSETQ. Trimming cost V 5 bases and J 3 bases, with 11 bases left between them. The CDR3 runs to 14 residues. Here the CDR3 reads CASRASGANEKLFF. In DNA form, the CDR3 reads TGCGCCAGCAGAGCTTCGGGGGCTAATGAAAAACTGTTTTTT.

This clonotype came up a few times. The chain's CDR3 is CASSLNGAGDIQYF. Here the CDR3 DNA reads TGTGCCAGCAGCTTGAACGGGGCCGGCGACATTCAGTACTTC. J is TRBJ2-4 and V is TRBV5-5; D may be TRBD1 or TRBD2 (5 bases each). The CDR3 runs to 14 residues. Trimming shortened V by 1 base and J by 8 bases, and 13 bases separated the two germline ends. Germline V CDR1 and CDR2: SGHKS, YYEKEE (reference sequence).

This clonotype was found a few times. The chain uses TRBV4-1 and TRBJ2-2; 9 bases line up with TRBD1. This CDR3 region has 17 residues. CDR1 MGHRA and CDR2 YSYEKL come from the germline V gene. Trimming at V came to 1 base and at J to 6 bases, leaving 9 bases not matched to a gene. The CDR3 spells CASSQAGTGRLSGELFF. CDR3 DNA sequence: TGCGCCAGCAGCCAAGCTGGGACAGGGAGGCTATCCGGGGAGCTGTTTTTT.